The 8 T cell receptor beta chains below come from one sample, sequenced in a study of blood T cell repertoires in COVID-19. Generated by immunoSEQ multiplex PCR, the TCRdb table keeps only in-frame clones and is missing some. Among about 200,000 clones, just under 80% were seen once, and the ten largest hold around 2.8%. Material: peripheral blood. The receptors originated from an elderly woman with active or convalescent COVID-19.

The rearrangement joins TRBV7-8 to TRBJ2-5; TRBD2 matches 10 bases. This CDR3 region has 16 residues. J was trimmed by 5 bases and V by 7 bases; bases with no gene match: 13. The germline V gene encodes CDR1 SGHVS and CDR2 FQNEAQ. The CDR3 is CASTASGGNLRETQYF. The CDR3 bases are TGTGCCAGCACAGCTAGCGGGGGAAATCTCCGGGAGACCCAGTACTTC.

The rearrangement uses TRBV7-9 and TRBJ1-2; the match to TRBD1 covers 8 bases. In germline, CDR1 is SEHNR, CDR2 FQNEAQ (reference sequence). The CDR3 consists of 14 residues. V shed 5 bases, J shed 4 bases, and the junction held 6 bases outside the gene matches. The CDR3 sequence is CASSPTGTGYGYTF. CDR3 bases: TGTGCCAGCAGCCCCACTGGGACAGGCTATGGCTACACCTTC.

The chain is built from TRBV5-1 and TRBJ1-2; no definite D call. CDR1 and CDR2 (germline): SGHRS, YFSETQ. The V end lost 1 base, the J end lost 4 bases, and 8 bases lay between the germline ends. The CDR3 spans 13 residues. This chain's CDR3 is CASSLIDTYGYTF. The CDR3 DNA is TGCGCCAGCAGCTTGATAGATACCTATGGCTACACCTTC.

This clone has a single count. J is TRBJ2-7 and V is TRBV7-9, with a tentative D call TRBD1 (6 bases). Germline V gene sequence: CDR1 SEHNR, CDR2 FQNEAQ (reference sequence). Trimming stripped 4 bases from V and 2 bases from J, with 15 bases between. This CDR3 comprises 15 residues. The CDR3 sequence: CASSSIRDTPYEQYF. CDR3 in DNA: TGTGCCAGCAGCTCAATCCGGGACACCCCCTACGAGCAGTACTTC. Using reference TRBV7-9 and TRBJ2-7 for the parts outside the CDR3, the full variable domain is DTGVSQNPRHKITKRGQNVTFRCDPISEHNRLYWYRQTLGQGPEFLTYFQNEAQLEKSRLLSDRFSAERPKGSFSTLEIQRTEQGDSAMYLCASSSIRDTPYEQYFGPGTRLTVT.

The chain uses TRBV7-2 and TRBJ1-6, with D maybe TRBD1 (5 bases). Germline V lookup: CDR1 SGHTA, CDR2 FQGNSA. Trimming removed 2 bases at V and 4 bases at J, with 9 bases between. The CDR3 length is 15 residues. CDR3 sequence: CASSLNRFYNSPLHF. The CDR3 nucleotides are TGTGCCAGCAGCTTAAACAGGTTTTATAATTCACCCCTCCACTTT.

The CDR3 loop is CATSGADYGYTF. CDR3 in DNA: TGTGCCACCAGTGGGGCAGATTATGGCTACACCTTC. The chain joins TRBV24-1 to TRBJ1-2, with D unclear. The CDR3 loop spans 12 amino acids. Germline CDR1 is KGHDR and CDR2 is SFDVKD. With 5 bases removed from V and 5 bases from J, the gap between germline ends came to 8 bases.

The chain links TRBV7-8 to TRBJ1-2; D not certain. The CDR3 runs 14 residues. Deletions cut 5 bases from V and 2 bases from J, with 12 bases between. Germline CDR1 is SGHVS and CDR2 is FQNEAQ. The CDR3 sequence: CASSLGLTNYGYTF. The CDR3 nucleotides read TGTGCCAGCAGCCTAGGACTGACGAACTATGGCTACACCTTC.

The chain combines TRBV2 with TRBJ1-4; 11 bases agree with TRBD1. CDR1 SNHLY and CDR2 FYNNEI come from the germline V gene. After removal of 3 bases from V and 8 bases from J, the junction contained 5 bases not matched to a gene. This CDR3 contains 15 residues. DNA of the CDR3: TGTGCCAGCAGTGAGGCGGACAGGGGGCACGAAAAACTGTTTTTT. It is translated as CASSEADRGHEKLFF.